This T cell receptor (beta chain) emerged from a study of shared clonotypes between healthy human individuals. General observations from the study: A small donor pool kept down the genetic and exposure-history diversity that was represented. Clonotype sharing among donors was thought likely to change with sequencing depth. Inspection by rarefaction showed sorted-subset sequencing to be incomplete despite large depth.

A word on this clone: Its antigen remains unidentified. This specimen includes other DNA sequences encoding the same CDR3.

Generated by immunoSEQ multiplex PCR, the TCRdb table keeps only in-frame clones and is missing some. The sample has millions of clones, just over 90% seen once; the top ten hold 0.11% to 0.15%. The receptor was isolated from a young man in good health. Sequencing input: naive CD4+ T cells sorted from blood. Described subset: CD45RA+ positively selected.

The DNA for the CDR3 is TGCGCCAGCAGCTTGGGACTAGCGCCAGAGACCCAGTACTTC. This codes for CASSLGLAPETQYF. The chain joins TRBV5-1 to TRBJ2-5, with TRBD2 matching over 8 bases. CDR1 and CDR2 (germline): SGHRS, YFSETQ. Germline trimming cut 0 bases from V and 4 bases from J; bases unmatched to any gene: 2. The CDR3 runs to 14 residues.